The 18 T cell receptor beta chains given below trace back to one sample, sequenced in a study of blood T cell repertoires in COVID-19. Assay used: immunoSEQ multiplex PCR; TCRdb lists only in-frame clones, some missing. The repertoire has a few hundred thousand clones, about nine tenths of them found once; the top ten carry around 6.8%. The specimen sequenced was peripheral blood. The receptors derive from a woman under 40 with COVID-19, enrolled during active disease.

The CDR3 spells CASSDSGRANEQFF. DNA for the CDR3: TGCGCCAGCAGCGATAGCGGGAGGGCCAATGAGCAGTTCTTC. V usage is TRBV5-1 and J usage is TRBJ2-1; 11 bases match TRBD2. Germline CDR1 reads SGHRS; CDR2 reads YFSETQ. Losses at the gene ends were 4 bases for V and 6 bases for J; bases not matched to a gene: 3. This CDR3 is 14 amino acids long.

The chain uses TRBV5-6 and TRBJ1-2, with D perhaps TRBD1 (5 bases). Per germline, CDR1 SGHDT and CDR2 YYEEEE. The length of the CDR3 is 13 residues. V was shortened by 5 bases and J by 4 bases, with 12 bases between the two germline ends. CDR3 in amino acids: CASSADTFYGYTF. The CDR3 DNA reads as TGTGCCAGCAGTGCGGACACCTTCTATGGCTACACCTTC.

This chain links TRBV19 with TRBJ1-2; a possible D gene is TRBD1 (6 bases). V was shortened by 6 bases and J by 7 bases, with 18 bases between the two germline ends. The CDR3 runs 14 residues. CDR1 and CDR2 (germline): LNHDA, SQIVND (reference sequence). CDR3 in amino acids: CASSTGRASGGYTF. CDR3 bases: TGTGCCAGTAGCACAGGGAGGGCTTCGGGTGGCTACACCTTC.

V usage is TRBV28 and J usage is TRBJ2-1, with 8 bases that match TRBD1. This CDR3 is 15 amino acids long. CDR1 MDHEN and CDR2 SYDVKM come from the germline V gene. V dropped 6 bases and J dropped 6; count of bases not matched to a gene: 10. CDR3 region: CASSAGGEVGNEQFF. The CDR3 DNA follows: TGTGCCAGCAGCGCAGGGGGCGAGGTAGGCAATGAGCAGTTCTTC.

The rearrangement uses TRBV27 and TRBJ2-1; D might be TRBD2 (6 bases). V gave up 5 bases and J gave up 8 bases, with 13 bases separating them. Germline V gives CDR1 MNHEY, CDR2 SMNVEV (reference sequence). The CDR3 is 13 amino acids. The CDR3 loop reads CASSAGSRHEQFF. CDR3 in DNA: TGTGCCAGCAGTGCCGGGAGCCGCCATGAGCAGTTCTTC.

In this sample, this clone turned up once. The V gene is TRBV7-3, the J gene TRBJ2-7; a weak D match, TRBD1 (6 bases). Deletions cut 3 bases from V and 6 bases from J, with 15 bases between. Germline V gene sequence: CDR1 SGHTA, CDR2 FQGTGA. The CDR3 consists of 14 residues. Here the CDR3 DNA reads TGTGCCAGCAGCTTGGCGGCAGGGGTAGGCGAGCAGTACTTC. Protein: CASSLAAGVGEQYF.

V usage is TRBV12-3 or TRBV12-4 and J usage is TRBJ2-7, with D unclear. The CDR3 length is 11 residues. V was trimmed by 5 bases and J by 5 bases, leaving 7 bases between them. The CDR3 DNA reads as TGTGCCAGCAGTAATCTCCACGAGCAGTACTTC. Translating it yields CASSNLHEQYF.

CDR3 DNA sequence: TGCGCCAGCAGCCCCCAGACAGGGACGAACTATGGCTACACCTTC. Protein: CASSPQTGTNYGYTF. The rearrangement uses TRBV4-1 and TRBJ1-2; 7 bases are a match to TRBD1. From germline, CDR1 is MGHRA and CDR2 YSYEKL. CDR3 length: 15 amino acids. V lost 4 bases to trimming and J lost 2 bases; unmatched junction nucleotides: 7.

Written as DNA, the CDR3 is TGTGCCAGCAATGAGGCGGGGGGCGGCTTCGGACCCCTCCACTTT. This sequence encodes CASNEAGGGFGPLHF. V is TRBV2 and J is TRBJ1-6; the D gene is possibly TRBD1 (6 bases). Germline-derived CDR1 and CDR2 are SNHLY and FYNNEI. V was trimmed by 7 bases and J by 12 bases, leaving 22 bases between them. This CDR3 contains 15 residues.

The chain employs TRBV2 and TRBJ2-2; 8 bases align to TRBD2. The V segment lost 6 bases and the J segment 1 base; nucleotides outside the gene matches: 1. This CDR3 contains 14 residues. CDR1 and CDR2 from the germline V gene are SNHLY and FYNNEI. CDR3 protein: CASRTSGNTGELFF. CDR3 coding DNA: TGTGCCAGCAGAACTAGCGGGAACACCGGGGAGCTGTTTTTT.

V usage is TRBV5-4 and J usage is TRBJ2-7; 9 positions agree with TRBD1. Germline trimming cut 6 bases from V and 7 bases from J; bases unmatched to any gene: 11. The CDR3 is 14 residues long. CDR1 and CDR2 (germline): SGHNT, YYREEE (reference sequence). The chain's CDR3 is CASTPGQGRGEQYF. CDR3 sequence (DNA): TGTGCCAGCACCCCGGGACAGGGCCGAGGTGAGCAGTACTTC.

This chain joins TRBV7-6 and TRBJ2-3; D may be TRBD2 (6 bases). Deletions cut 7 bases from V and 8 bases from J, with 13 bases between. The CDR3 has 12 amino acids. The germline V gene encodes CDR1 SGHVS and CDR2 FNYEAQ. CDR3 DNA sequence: TGTGCCAGCAACAATGGGGGGACTACGCAGTATTTT. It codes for CASNNGGTTQYF.

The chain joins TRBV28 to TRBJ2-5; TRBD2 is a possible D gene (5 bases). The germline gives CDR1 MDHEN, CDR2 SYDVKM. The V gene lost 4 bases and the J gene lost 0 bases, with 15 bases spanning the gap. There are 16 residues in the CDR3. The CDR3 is CASSSSITRYQETQYF. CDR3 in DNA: TGTGCCAGCAGTTCCTCGATCACTAGATACCAAGAGACCCAGTACTTC.

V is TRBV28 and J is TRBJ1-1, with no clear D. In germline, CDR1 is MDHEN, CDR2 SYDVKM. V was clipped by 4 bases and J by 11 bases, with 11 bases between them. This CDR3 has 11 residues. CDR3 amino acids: CASSSTRLAFF. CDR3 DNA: TGTGCCAGCAGTTCAACCCGACTTGCTTTCTTT.

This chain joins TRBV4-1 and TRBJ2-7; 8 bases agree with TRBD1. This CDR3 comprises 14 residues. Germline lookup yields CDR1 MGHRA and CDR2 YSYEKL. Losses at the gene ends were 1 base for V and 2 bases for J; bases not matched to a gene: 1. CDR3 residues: CASSQAGGAYEQYF. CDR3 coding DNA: TGCGCCAGCAGCCAAGCAGGGGGCGCCTACGAGCAGTACTTC.

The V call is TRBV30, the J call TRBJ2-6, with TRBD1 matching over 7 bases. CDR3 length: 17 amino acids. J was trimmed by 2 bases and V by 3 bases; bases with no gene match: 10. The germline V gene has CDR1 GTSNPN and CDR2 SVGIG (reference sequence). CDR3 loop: CAWSPGTVFPGANVLTF. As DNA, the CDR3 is TGTGCCTGGAGCCCCGGGACAGTCTTTCCTGGGGCCAACGTCCTGACTTTC.

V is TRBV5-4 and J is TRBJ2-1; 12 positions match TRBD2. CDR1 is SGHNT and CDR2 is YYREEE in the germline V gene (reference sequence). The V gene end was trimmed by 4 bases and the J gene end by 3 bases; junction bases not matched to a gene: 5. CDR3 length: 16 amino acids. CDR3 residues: CASSRGTSGRYNEQFF. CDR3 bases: TGTGCCAGCAGCCGAGGGACTAGCGGGCGCTACAATGAGCAGTTCTTC.

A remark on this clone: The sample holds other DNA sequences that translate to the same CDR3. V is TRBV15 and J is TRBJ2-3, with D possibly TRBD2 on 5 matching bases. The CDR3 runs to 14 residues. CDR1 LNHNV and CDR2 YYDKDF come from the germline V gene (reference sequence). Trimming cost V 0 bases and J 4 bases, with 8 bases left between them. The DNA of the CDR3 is TGTGCCACCAGCAGAGACCGGGGATCAGATACGCAGTATTTT. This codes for CATSRDRGSDTQYF.